Below are 3 T cell receptor beta chains sequenced from a single sample in a study of cytomegalovirus exposure and HLA in healthy donors. This PCR relied on a set of 60 Vbeta primers and 13 Jbeta primers. The table came from immunoSEQ multiplex PCR; TCRdb's copy has only in-frame clones and leaves some out. This table has tens of thousands of clones, 82% appearing once. Sequenced sample: PBMCs. Receptors were obtained from a young man in good health and CMV-seropositive.

The J gene is TRBJ2-2, the V gene TRBV29-1, with 14 positions matching TRBD2. Trimming cost V 7 bases and J 7 bases; bases outside gene matches: 8. The germline CDR1 and CDR2 sequences are SQVTM and ANQGSEA. The CDR3 consists of 15 residues. The CDR3 reads CSAGLAGGRGGELFF. The CDR3 region has the DNA TGCAGCGCAGGACTAGCGGGAGGCCGTGGCGGGGAGCTGTTTTTT.

The chain recombines TRBV30 with TRBJ1-2, with D possibly TRBD1 on 5 matching bases. V shed 2 bases and J shed 7 bases, with 8 bases lying between them. The CDR3 runs to 11 residues. Germline V gene sequence: CDR1 GTSNPN, CDR2 SVGIG (reference sequence). DNA of the CDR3: TGTGCCTGGAGTTGGAGGGGTGGCTACACCTTC. Translating it yields CAWSWRGGYTF. Full variable domain (rest looked up from reference TRBV30 and TRBJ1-2): SQTIHQWPATLVQPVGSPLSLECTVEGTSNPNLYWYRQAAGRGLQLLFYSVGIGQISSEVPQNLSASRPQDRQFILSSKKLLLSDSGFYLCAWSWRGGYTFGSGTRLTVV.

This chain's CDR3 is CASSAPGTSGSNEQFF. For the CDR3, the DNA is TGTGCCAGCAGCGCGCCTGGGACTAGCGGTTCCAATGAGCAGTTCTTC. The chain is built from TRBV9 and TRBJ2-1; 11 bases align to TRBD2. CDR1 is SGDLS, CDR2 YYNGEE, per germline. Trimming at V came to 3 bases and at J to 6 bases, leaving 8 bases not matched to a gene. The CDR3 is made up of 16 amino acids.